Each of the 29 T cell receptor beta chains below was sequenced from the same sample in a study of blood T cell repertoires in COVID-19 (dated by TCRdb to the early 2020s). Libraries came from the immunoSEQ multiplex PCR assay. TCRdb stores this immuneACCESS table with in-frame sequences only. Part of the clones is absent; in the studies checked, under half of the shortfall reflects unresolved V genes, and no reason is known for the rest. The sample yields hundreds of thousands of clones; approximately 90% were counted once. In total, the top ten clones hold under 9.5% of the sample. The specimen sequenced was PBMCs or T cells enriched from blood (not recorded which). Every receptor here comes from a man aged 40-49 years who had recovered from COVID-19.

This sequence joins TRBV12-3 or TRBV12-4 and TRBJ1-1, with D possibly TRBD1 on 6 matching bases. Trimming left V 7 bases short and J 7 bases short, with 10 bases between. The CDR3 is 11 residues long. Here the CDR3 reads CASKSQGEAFF. The CDR3 DNA sequence: TGTGCCAGCAAGTCACAGGGTGAAGCTTTCTTT.

The rearrangement uses TRBV2 and TRBJ2-5; 12 nucleotides align to TRBD2. The CDR3 is 16 residues long. CDR1 and CDR2 (germline): SNHLY, FYNNEI. Trimming cost V 4 bases and J 3 bases; bases outside gene matches: 6. The CDR3 DNA reads as TGTGCCAGCAGTGCTAGCGGGGGGGGGCCTGAAGAGACCCAGTACTTC. Amino acids: CASSASGGGPEETQYF.

This clone occurred once. The J gene is TRBJ2-7, the V gene TRBV24-1, with TRBD2 matching 7 bases. The germline V gene encodes CDR1 KGHDR and CDR2 SFDVKD. Trimming at V came to 9 bases and at J to 7 bases, leaving 8 bases not matched to a gene. The CDR3 has 12 residues. The CDR3 loop is CATQGLGGEQYF. The CDR3 DNA is TGTGCCACCCAGGGCCTCGGGGGGGAGCAGTACTTC.

The chain couples TRBV30 to TRBJ1-1, with 7 bases fitting TRBD1. With 2 bases clipped from V and 2 bases from J, the junction kept 5 bases outside the gene matches. The CDR3 is 14 amino acids. Looked up from germline, CDR1 is GTSNPN and CDR2 is SVGIG (reference sequence). CDR3 DNA sequence: TGTGCCTGGAGTACCGGACAGGTCAACACTGAAGCTTTCTTT. Its protein is CAWSTGQVNTEAFF.

The chain recombines TRBV27 with TRBJ2-7, with TRBD2 identical over 10 bases. Germline CDR1 reads MNHEY; CDR2 reads SMNVEV (reference sequence). There are 19 residues in the CDR3. With 1 base clipped from V and 0 bases from J, the junction kept 12 bases outside the gene matches. CDR3 protein: CASSLYGPSASGSSYEQYF. The CDR3 DNA follows: TGTGCCAGCAGTTTATACGGCCCCTCCGCTAGCGGGAGCTCCTACGAGCAGTACTTC.

The chain combines TRBV14 with TRBJ1-2; possible D gene TRBD1, 6 bases. The CDR3 length is 14 residues. Germline V lookup: CDR1 SGHDN, CDR2 FVKESK. Deletions cut 2 bases from V and 4 bases from J, with 11 bases between. For the CDR3, the DNA is TGTGCCAGCAGCCAACGGACAGCGCTCTATGGCTACACCTTC. This gives the protein CASSQRTALYGYTF.

The rearrangement links TRBV21-1 to TRBJ1-2. TRBV21-1 is tagged as a pseudogene. The CDR3 has 13 residues. CDR3: CASRGGLNYGYTF. The CDR3 bases are TGTGCCAGCAGGGGGGGACTTAACTATGGCTACACCTTC.

The chain is built from TRBV21-1 and TRBJ1-2; the table's TRBD1 call for D was not verified on the DNA. TRBV21-1 is labeled a pseudogene. The CDR3 is 14 residues long. The CDR3 sequence is CASSRHRESYGYTF. The CDR3 DNA reads TGTGCCAGCAGCCGCCACAGGGAAAGCTATGGCTACACCTTC.

This chain connects TRBV4-3 to TRBJ2-3, with 9 bases identical to TRBD2. Germline V lookup: CDR1 LGHNA, CDR2 YSLEER. CDR3 length: 20 residues. The trim removed 0 bases at V and 2 bases at J, leaving 15 bases unmatched. The CDR3 loop reads CASSQDASSGSRKNTDTQYF. Written as DNA, the CDR3 is TGCGCCAGCAGCCAAGATGCGAGTAGCGGGAGCCGGAAAAACACAGATACGCAGTATTTT.

This rearrangement joins TRBV11-2 to TRBJ2-7; 8 bases align to TRBD1. The CDR3 totals 13 residues. Germline loops: CDR1 SGHAT, CDR2 FQNNGV. V trimming: 6 bases; J trimming: 5 bases; junction bases outside the gene matches: 6. CDR3 in DNA: TGTGCCAGCAGGAAGACAGGGGTCCACGAGCAGTACTTC. Its protein is CASRKTGVHEQYF.

The CDR3 nucleotides read TGTGCCAGCAGTGTAACTTGGGCCTCTGGAAACACCATATATTTT. Its protein is CASSVTWASGNTIYF. The chain combines TRBV2 with TRBJ1-3; D unresolved. The CDR3 contains 15 residues. Trimming pared 4 bases from V and 0 bases from J, leaving 10 bases between. Germline assignment: CDR1 SNHLY and CDR2 FYNNEI.

This chain joins TRBV27 and TRBJ2-6; unclear D gene. The CDR3 has 17 amino acids. Per the germline V gene, CDR1 is MNHEY and CDR2 is SMNVEV (reference sequence). The ends were cut back, 0 bases at V and 2 bases at J, with 11 bases in the middle. The DNA for the CDR3 is TGTGCCAGCAGTTTATCCCATGAGGCCACTGGGGCCAACGTCCTGACTTTC. Amino acids: CASSLSHEATGANVLTF.

J is TRBJ2-1 and V is TRBV6-6; maybe TRBD2 (6 bases). CDR1 is MNHNY, CDR2 SVGAGI, per germline (reference sequence). The CDR3 consists of 12 residues. The V end lost 6 bases, the J end lost 8 bases, and 11 bases lay between the germline ends. For the CDR3, the DNA is TGTGCCAGCAGCGGGAGTTTGGATGAGCAGTTCTTC. Translating it yields CASSGSLDEQFF.

The chain uses TRBV12-5 and TRBJ2-1; 8 bases fit TRBD1. Germline V gives CDR1 LGHNT, CDR2 FRNRAP. J gave up 12 bases and V 0 bases, and 16 bases lay outside the gene matches. This CDR3 contains 17 residues. CDR3 sequence reads: CASGLVQAGGYVDWQFF. CDR3 sequence (DNA): TGTGCTAGTGGTTTGGTACAGGCAGGGGGCTATGTTGATTGGCAGTTCTTC.

This chain uses TRBV28 with TRBJ2-1, with D perhaps matching TRBD1 (5 bases). Trimming took off 3 bases at V and 1 base at J, with 19 bases between the two ends. The CDR3 has 18 residues. CDR1 is MDHEN and CDR2 is SYDVKM in the germline V gene. CDR3 sequence: CASSLKVGIRVSYNEQFF. CDR3 DNA sequence: TGTGCCAGCAGTTTGAAGGTGGGAATCAGGGTTTCCTACAATGAGCAGTTCTTC.

With respect to this clone: One end of the junction does not line up with germline, which may come from a read error. The CDR3: CASSHIGQAHVF. For the CDR3, the DNA is TGTGCCAGCAGCCATATCGGACAGGCTCATGTGTTC. The chain employs TRBV3-1 (or the pseudogene TRBV3-2) and TRBJ2-7; 7 bases map to TRBD1. Looked up from germline, CDR1 is LGHDT and CDR2 is YNNKEL (reference sequence). The CDR3 contains 12 residues.

The chain joins TRBV15 to TRBJ2-6, with D possibly being TRBD1 (5 bases). Trimming took 1 base from V and 3 from J, leaving 10 bases between them. The germline gives CDR1 LNHNV, CDR2 YYDKDF (reference sequence). This CDR3 has 16 amino acids. The CDR3 coding sequence is TGTGCCACCAGCAGAGGGGGCGCAGGTGGGGCCAACGTCCTGACTTTC. Encoded protein: CATSRGGAGGANVLTF.

V usage is TRBV4-1 and J usage is TRBJ2-3; 12 nucleotides agree with TRBD2. There are 16 residues in the CDR3. Germline CDR1 reads MGHRA; CDR2 reads YSYEKL. V lost 1 base, J lost 4 bases, and 3 bases stayed unmatched. CDR3 sequence reads: CASSQGLAGVADTQYF. In nucleotides, the CDR3 is TGCGCCAGCAGCCAAGGACTAGCGGGAGTAGCAGATACGCAGTATTTT.

The chain employs TRBV11-2 and TRBJ1-5; possible D gene TRBD1, 6 bases. The CDR3 contains 16 residues. Per the germline V gene, CDR1 is SGHAT and CDR2 is FQNNGV. Trimming pared 5 bases from V and 2 bases from J, leaving 16 bases between. CDR3 protein: CASSEFEGVGNQPQHF. In DNA, the CDR3 is TGTGCCAGCAGCGAGTTTGAGGGGGTCGGCAATCAGCCCCAGCATTTT.

This chain joins TRBV15 and TRBJ1-1; possibly TRBD1 for D (5 bases). CDR1 and CDR2 (germline): LNHNV, YYDKDF (reference sequence). V lost 1 base, J lost 4 bases, and 16 bases lay in between. This CDR3 region has 16 residues. In DNA, the CDR3 is TGTGCCACCAGCAGAGGGAGGGGCAGTACGAGCACTGAAGCTTTCTTT. It is translated as CATSRGRGSTSTEAFF. The full variable domain, rest sourced from reference TRBV15 and TRBJ1-1, is DAMVIQNPRYQVTQFGKPVTLSCSQTLNHNVMYWYQQKSSQAPKLLFHYYDKDFNNEADTPDNFQSRRPNTSFCFLDIRSPGLGDTAMYLCATSRGRGSTSTEAFFGQGTRLTVV.

The V call is TRBV6-5, the J call TRBJ2-7; maybe TRBD2 (6 bases). In germline, CDR1 is MNHEY, CDR2 SVGAGI. With 6 bases removed from V and 0 bases from J, the gap between germline ends came to 12 bases. This CDR3 is 14 amino acids long. This chain's CDR3 is CASSLWGVSYEQYF. Here the CDR3 DNA reads TGTGCCAGCAGCCTCTGGGGGGTCTCCTACGAGCAGTACTTC.

CDR3 loop: CASSRSSGRGEQFF. The CDR3 DNA reads TGTGCCAGCAGTCGGTCTAGCGGGAGAGGTGAGCAGTTCTTC. The chain combines TRBV7-8 with TRBJ2-1; 10 bases match TRBD2. The CDR3 has 14 amino acids. Germline assignment: CDR1 SGHVS and CDR2 FQNEAQ. V was clipped by 6 bases and J by 9 bases; unmatched bases: 8.

The chain uses TRBV12-3 or TRBV12-4 and TRBJ1-2; TRBD1 is a possible D gene (5 bases). V was trimmed by 0 bases and J by 9 bases, leaving 5 bases between them. This CDR3 is built from 11 residues. The CDR3 spells CASSLADSYTF. As DNA, the CDR3 is TGTGCCAGCAGTTTAGCGGACAGCTACACCTTC.

The chain has TRBV3-1 (or the pseudogene TRBV3-2) and TRBJ2-1; 12 bases agree with TRBD2. From germline, CDR1 is LGHDT and CDR2 YNNKEL (reference sequence). V shed 1 base and J 6 bases; nucleotides not matched to a gene: 7. The CDR3 is made up of 17 amino acids. CDR3: CASSQGLTSGRANEQFF. The CDR3 coding sequence is TGTGCCAGCAGCCAAGGGTTGACTAGCGGGAGAGCCAATGAGCAGTTCTTC.

The rearrangement joins TRBV9 to TRBJ2-7; 7 nucleotides align to TRBD1. The CDR3 is 17 residues long. CDR1 is SGDLS, CDR2 YYNGEE, per germline. V trimming: 4 bases; J trimming: 7 bases; junction bases outside the gene matches: 20. CDR3 loop: CASSRTGTAQPLLEQYF. The DNA for the CDR3 is TGTGCCAGCAGCCGAACTGGGACAGCCCAGCCCCTATTGGAGCAGTACTTC.

The chain combines TRBV6-2 or TRBV6-3 with TRBJ1-5; D unresolved. The germline V gene encodes CDR1 MNHEY and CDR2 SVGEGT. The CDR3 is 17 amino acids. V was clipped by 2 bases and J by 0 bases, with 14 bases between them. CDR3 bases: TGTGCCAGCAGTTACAGGATGACGGACTATAGCAATCAGCCCCAGCATTTT. Its translation: CASSYRMTDYSNQPQHF.

The gene calls are TRBV9 and TRBJ2-2, with 11 nucleotides matching TRBD2. Germline CDR1 reads SGDLS; CDR2 reads YYNGEE. After removal of 1 base from V and 5 bases from J, the junction contained 4 bases not matched to a gene. There are 16 residues in the CDR3. CDR3 amino acids: CASSVLTSGSTGELFF. In DNA form, the CDR3 reads TGTGCCAGCAGCGTATTAACTAGCGGGAGTACCGGGGAGCTGTTTTTT.

A few counts support this clone. The chain couples TRBV11-3 to TRBJ1-3; 7 bases align to TRBD1. CDR1 is SGHNT, CDR2 YENEEA, per germline. The CDR3 covers 17 residues. V gave up 5 bases and J gave up 2 bases; unmatched junction bases: 12. CDR3 in DNA: TGTGCCAGCAGCCAGGCGTGGCAGGGGGATGCTGGAAACACCATATATTTT. Protein product: CASSQAWQGDAGNTIYF.

The chain carries TRBV28 and TRBJ1-2, with D unresolved. V shed 6 bases and J shed 7 bases, with 18 bases lying between them. The CDR3 runs to 14 residues. From germline, CDR1 is MDHEN and CDR2 SYDVKM. CDR3 sequence reads: CASSLSSGYGGYTF. The CDR3 DNA sequence: TGTGCCAGCAGCCTCTCATCGGGTTACGGTGGCTACACCTTC.